This T cell receptor (beta chain) was observed in a study of blood T cell repertoires in COVID-19 (dated by TCRdb to 2019 to 2021). About the full investigation: Samples from collaborators originated in the United States, Italy and Spain and spanned both the acute and convalescent phases of COVID-19. The material from the prospective study consisted of cDNA or gDNA derived from T cells, B-cell-depleted T cells, or PBMCs. The dataset comprised deeply sampled blood TCRbeta repertoires from subjects exposed to, actively infected with, or recovered from COVID-19. A freely available public database, intended as a resource for researchers studying the immune response to SARS-CoV-2, is where the repertoires were released. The samples were drawn from two sources: the first 160 participants of the ongoing ImmuneRACE study, and over 950 subjects contributed by 6 global collaborators. Sample metadata almost always included a de-identified subject ID, COVID-19 status, age in years and sex. Where available, HLA class I and class II types were obtained from metadata supplied by the sample provider rather than from assay-based typing.

TCRbeta CDR3 regions were amplified from genomic DNA using the immunoSEQ Assay, a bias-controlled multiplex PCR. On the authors' methods: The number of nucleated cells in each sample was estimated by amplification of reference gene primers within the assay. Sequence reads were collapsed and filtered to measure the absolute abundance of every unique TCRbeta CDR3 rearrangement. For each sample, productive Simpson clonality was calculated by taking the square root of Simpson's diversity index across productive rearrangements. TCRdb took over this immuneACCESS table, retaining in-frame rearrangements with V and J assigned. Such tables are incomplete; in checked studies, under half of the missing clones stem from an unresolved V gene, and the remainder is unexplained. The D gene and trimming were derived from the DNA, and the V and J assignments and clone size from that table. In this sample the table shows about 45,000 clones, around 80% of which occur a single time. Of the sample, more than 12% falls within the top ten clones.

A word on this clone: The clone's antigen remains unknown. No clone much larger than this one lies a single base away; base qualities are absent.

Whole blood was collected in K2EDTA tubes by collaborating institutions according to the institutions' own protocols. For TCRbeta analysis, collaborators shipped samples as frozen whole blood, isolated PBMCs, or DNA extracted from either of those sample types. Results and caveats for the whole study, not just this receptor: The quantity of clinical and demographic metadata differed by source and by participant and was supplied without curation.

The clonotype comes from a human donor in a cohort sampled during active COVID-19. Source material: peripheral blood.

The bases are TGCGCCAGCAGCGCCTTGGGACTGTCGAACACTGAAGCTTTCTTT. It specifies CASSALGLSNTEAFF. Recombination joined TRBV5-1 with TRBJ1-1, with a tentative D gene TRBD1 over 5 matching bases. The CDR3 goes from the cysteine to the phenylalanine over 15 residues. Only the CDR3 portion is preserved as DNA: 45 bases, with reading frame beginning at the first base. The germline V gene gives CDR1 as SGHRS and CDR2 as YFSETQ. Relative to germline, V is 4 bases shorter and J is 1 base shorter, with 14 bases between their ends. The CDR3 plus the reference TRBV5-1 and TRBJ1-1 genes for the other parts give the full variable domain: KAGVTQTPRYLIKTRGQQVTLSCSPISGHRSVSWYQQTPGQGLQFLFEYFSETQRNKGNFPGRFSGRQFSNSRSEMNVSTLELGDSALYLCASSALGLSNTEAFFGQGTRLTVV.